The T cell receptor beta chain described here comes from a study of blood T cell repertoires in COVID-19. Across the study: COVID-19 samples from acute and convalescent phases originated in the United States, Italy and Spain.

CDR1 and CDR2 (germline): MDHEN, SYDVKM. This CDR3 is 13 amino acids long. Method: immunoSEQ multiplex PCR; TCRdb's copy keeps in-frame clones and lacks some. Of around 230,000 clones detected, approximately 80% appear once; the ten largest clones hold over 7.5%. About this clone itself: Sequence at one end of the junction differs from germline and may be a read error.

The TCR originated in an elderly woman with acute or convalescent COVID-19. The V and J genes are TRBV28 and TRBJ2-3, with D tentatively TRBD2 (5 bases). The sample consisted of peripheral blood. CDR3 loop: CASSPTNRDTQFF. Written as DNA, the CDR3 is TGTGCCAGCAGCCCGACGAACCGGGATACGCAGTTTTTT.